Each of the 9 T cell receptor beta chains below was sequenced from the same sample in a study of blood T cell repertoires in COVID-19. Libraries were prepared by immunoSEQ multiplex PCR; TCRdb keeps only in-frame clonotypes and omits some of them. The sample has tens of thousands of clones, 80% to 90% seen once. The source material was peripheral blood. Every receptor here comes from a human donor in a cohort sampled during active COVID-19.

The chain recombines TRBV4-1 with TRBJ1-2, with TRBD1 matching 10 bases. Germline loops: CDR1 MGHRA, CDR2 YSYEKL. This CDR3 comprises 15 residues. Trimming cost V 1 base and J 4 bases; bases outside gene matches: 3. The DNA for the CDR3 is TGCGCCAGCAGCCAAGGGGGGACAGGGGTCTATGGCTACACCTTC. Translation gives CASSQGGTGVYGYTF.

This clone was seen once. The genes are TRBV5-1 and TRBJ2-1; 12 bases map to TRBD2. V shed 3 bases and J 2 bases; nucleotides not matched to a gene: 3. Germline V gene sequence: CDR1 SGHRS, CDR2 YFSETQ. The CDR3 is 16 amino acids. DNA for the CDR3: TGCGCCAGCAGCTACCTAGCGGGAGGGCCCTACAATGAGCAGTTCTTC. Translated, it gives CASSYLAGGPYNEQFF.

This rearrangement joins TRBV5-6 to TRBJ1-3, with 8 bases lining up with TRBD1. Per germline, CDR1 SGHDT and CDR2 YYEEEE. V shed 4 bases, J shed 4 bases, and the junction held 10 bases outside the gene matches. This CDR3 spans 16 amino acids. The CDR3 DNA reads TGTGCCAGCAGCCCTGGACAGGGTCTGCGGGGAAACACCATATATTTT. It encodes CASSPGQGLRGNTIYF.

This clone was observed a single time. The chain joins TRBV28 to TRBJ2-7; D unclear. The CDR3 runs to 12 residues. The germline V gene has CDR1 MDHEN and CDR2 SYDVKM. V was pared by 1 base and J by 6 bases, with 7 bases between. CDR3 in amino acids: CASSLSVGEQYF. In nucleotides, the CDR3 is TGTGCCAGCAGTTTATCAGTTGGCGAGCAGTACTTC.

The CDR3 reads CASSPQGGAGELFF. CDR3 DNA sequence: TGTGCCAGCAGCCCACAGGGAGGGGCCGGGGAGCTGTTTTTT. The chain links TRBV4-2 to TRBJ2-2; tentative D call: TRBD2 (7 bases). The CDR3 is made up of 14 amino acids. With 4 bases removed from V and 6 bases from J, the gap between germline ends came to 12 bases. CDR1 and CDR2 (germline): LGHNA, YNFKEQ.

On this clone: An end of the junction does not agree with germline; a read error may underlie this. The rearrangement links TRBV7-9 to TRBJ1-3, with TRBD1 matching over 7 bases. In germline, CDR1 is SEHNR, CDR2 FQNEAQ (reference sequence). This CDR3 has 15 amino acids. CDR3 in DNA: TGTGCCAGCAGATTAGATAGGGGGCCAGGAAACACCATATATTTT. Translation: CASRLDRGPGNTIYF.

CDR3 region: CASSPGQSNYGYTF. CDR3 nucleotides: TGCGCCAGCAGCCCAGGACAGTCTAACTATGGCTACACCTTC. The chain joins TRBV4-3 to TRBJ1-2, with D possibly TRBD1 on 6 matching bases. Germline loops: CDR1 LGHNA, CDR2 YSLEER. Trimming took 4 bases from V and 0 from J, leaving 9 bases between them. The CDR3 loop spans 14 amino acids.

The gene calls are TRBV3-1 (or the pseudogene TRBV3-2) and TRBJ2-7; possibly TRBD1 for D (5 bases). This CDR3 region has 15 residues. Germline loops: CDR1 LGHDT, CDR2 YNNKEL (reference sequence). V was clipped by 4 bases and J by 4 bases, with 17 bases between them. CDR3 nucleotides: TGTGCCAGCAGCCCCCAGGGTTATAGTCGGTACGAGCAGTACTTC. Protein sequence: CASSPQGYSRYEQYF.

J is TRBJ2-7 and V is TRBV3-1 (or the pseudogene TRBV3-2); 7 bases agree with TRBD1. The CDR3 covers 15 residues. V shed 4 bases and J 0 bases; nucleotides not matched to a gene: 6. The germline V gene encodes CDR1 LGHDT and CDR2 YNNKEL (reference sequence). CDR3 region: CASSRDRVPSYEQYF. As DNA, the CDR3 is TGTGCCAGCAGCCGCGACAGGGTCCCCTCCTACGAGCAGTACTTC.